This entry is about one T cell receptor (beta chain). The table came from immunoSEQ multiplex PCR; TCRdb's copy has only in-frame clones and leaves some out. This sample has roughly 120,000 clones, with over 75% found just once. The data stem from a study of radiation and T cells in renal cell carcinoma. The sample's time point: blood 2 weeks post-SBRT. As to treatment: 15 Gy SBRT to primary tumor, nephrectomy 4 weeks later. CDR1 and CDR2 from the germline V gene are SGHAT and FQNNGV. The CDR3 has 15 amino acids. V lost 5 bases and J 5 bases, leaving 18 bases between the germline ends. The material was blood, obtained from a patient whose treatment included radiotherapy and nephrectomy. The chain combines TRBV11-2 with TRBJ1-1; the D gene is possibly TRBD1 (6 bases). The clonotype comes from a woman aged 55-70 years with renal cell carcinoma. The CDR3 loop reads CASSIGQSLGTEAFF. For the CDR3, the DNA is TGTGCCAGCAGCATAGGACAGTCTTTGGGAACTGAAGCTTTCTTT. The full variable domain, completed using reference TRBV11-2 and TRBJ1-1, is EAGVAQSPRYKIIEKRQSVAFWCNPISGHATLYWYQQILGQGPKLLIQFQNNGVVDDSQLPKDRFSAERLKGVDSTLKIQPAKLEDSAVYLCASSIGQSLGTEAFFGQGTRLTVV.